This is a list of T cell receptor beta chains from one sample in a study of CD8 T cells in ankylosing spondylitis. Via MiXCR, TCRdb re-called the 5' RACE reads, giving one row per CDR3 protein. This sample yields roughly 670,000 distinct CDR3 sequences, of which around 20% are seen a single time; about 19% belongs to the top ten. The sample taken for sequencing was blood, either unsorted or a sorted T cell fraction (not recorded which). These receptors were taken from a male donor with ankylosing spondylitis. CDR3s include the opening cysteine and the closing phenylalanine or tryptophan. Fields, in order: clone size, J gene, D gene, V gene, CDR3 protein. A D gene is named only where the DNA matches it firmly. Clone size, where shown, is once, few, many, or a class for clones that have expanded.

>few|TRBJ2-7|NA|TRBV10-3
CAISERSGAKYF
>many|TRBJ2-1|NA|TRBV29-1
CSALWGNEQFF
>few|TRBJ2-2|NA|TRBV29-1
CSFIAAGELFF
>NA|TRBJ1-1|NA|TRBV12-3/TRBV12-4
CASRQGLITEAFF
>NA|TRBJ2-7|TRBD2|TRBV28
CASSEAGGLYEQYF
>few|TRBJ1-3|NA|TRBV6-1
CASSEAKKGNTIYF
>NA|TRBJ2-5|NA|TRBV5-1
CASSFDMGETQYF
>few|TRBJ2-1|NA|TRBV5-5
CASRIPGLIHNEQFF
>NA|TRBJ2-1|TRBD2|TRBV10-3
CAISFLTSGHYEQFF
>few|TRBJ2-5|TRBD1|TRBV27
CASSFGRRQGHQETQYF
>NA|TRBJ2-7|NA|TRBV27
CASRRGIDFSYEQYF
>NA|TRBJ2-2|NA|TRBV12-3/TRBV12-4
CACLTLAGPGELFF
>many|TRBJ2-1|NA|TRBV7-8
CASSLGADSSYNEQFF
>few|TRBJ2-1|NA|TRBV20-1
CSARGGGEGGLEQFF
>few|TRBJ2-1|NA|TRBV16
CASSQDGRVVDNEQFF
>few|TRBJ2-7|NA|TRBV20-1
CSATSGGGYEQYF
>many|TRBJ2-3|NA|TRBV5-1
CASSLGADTDTQYF
>many|TRBJ1-4|NA|TRBV2
CASSRGGMNEKLFF
>NA|TRBJ2-1|TRBD2|TRBV7-8
CASSRGTSGSVVNEQFF
>NA|TRBJ2-1|NA|TRBV4-2
CASSQEGASANEQFF
>NA|TRBJ2-3|TRBD2|TRBV7-9
CASSFRLAGGDTQYF
>few|TRBJ2-7|TRBD2|TRBV7-2
CASSLVASGSPGEQYF
>NA|TRBJ2-1|TRBD2|TRBV11-1
CASSPGLAGGPADNEQFF
>NA|TRBJ2-7|NA|TRBV20-1
CSARDPGRSYEQYF
>few|TRBJ2-1|NA|TRBV3-1
CASSQGGLEQFF
>few|TRBJ2-7|NA|TRBV9
CASSAQLDSFGEQYF
>NA|TRBJ2-3|TRBD2|TRBV9
CASSLPTSGPSTDTQYF
>many|TRBJ1-1|NA|TRBV25-1
CASSDGGYTEAFF
>few|TRBJ2-2|NA|TRBV7-9
CASSLRLGSNTGELFF
>NA|TRBJ1-1|NA|TRBV7-2
CASSTYLGGTEAFF
>NA|TRBJ2-7|NA|TRBV6-2/TRBV6-3
CASRVKLYEQYF
>NA|TRBJ1-1|NA|TRBV5-1
CASSLGSGWTEAFF
>NA|TRBJ2-3|NA|TRBV11-3
CASSSRDKADTQYF
>NA|TRBJ2-1|NA|TRBV19
CASSPMAVFSYNEQFF
>few|TRBJ2-3|TRBD2|TRBV12-3/TRBV12-4
CASNDRGGPTDTQYF
>NA|TRBJ1-2|NA|TRBV24-1
CATSDLLLAWANYGYTF
>few|TRBJ2-1|TRBD2|TRBV12-3/TRBV12-4
CASTRPSGYNEQFF
>NA|TRBJ1-1|NA|TRBV12-3/TRBV12-4
CATRKDTGNTEAFF
>NA|TRBJ2-1|NA|TRBV7-3
CASSPEGTYNEQFF
>NA|TRBJ1-5|NA|TRBV6-1
CASSETRNSNQPQHF
>few|TRBJ2-7|TRBD1|TRBV5-1
CASSPGWTGAYEQYF
>NA|TRBJ1-1|NA|TRBV2
CASREVGMSNTEAFF
>NA|TRBJ2-3|NA|TRBV24-1
CATSDVRGATDTQYF
>NA|TRBJ2-1|TRBD2|TRBV3-1
CASSQEGLAGGKEQFF
>NA|TRBJ2-3|TRBD1|TRBV29-1
CSVVGQGVDTQYF
>NA|TRBJ2-6|NA|TRBV28
CASSFRGSGANVLTF
>NA|TRBJ2-1|TRBD2|TRBV20-1
CSAGSGRAVYNEQFF
>NA|TRBJ2-3|TRBD2|TRBV20-1
CSARLLAGGLDTQYF
>NA|TRBJ1-2|TRBD1|TRBV11-2
CASSPITGAHYGYTF
>few|TRBJ2-2|TRBD2|TRBV4-2
CASSQVLASGSANTGELFF
>many|TRBJ1-2|NA|TRBV7-2
CASSTPGGFWGYTF
>few|TRBJ2-1|NA|TRBV13
CASSLGSRGGSYNEQFF
>NA|TRBJ2-3|NA|TRBV7-2
CASSFRDPNTDTQYF
>NA|TRBJ1-5|NA|TRBV28
CASTLEGYSNQPQHF